The source of this TCR beta chain is a study of blood T cell repertoires in COVID-19. The wider study: PBMCs, B-cell-depleted T cells, or T cells were the source of the cDNA or gDNA that made up the material.

Measured with immunoSEQ multiplex PCR; TCRdb has only the in-frame clones, and not every one. The repertoire includes more than 300,000 clones, about 89% of them detected once, and 0.8% to 0.9% sits in the top ten. A case of COVID-19 had been met by exposed participants within 2 weeks before study entry. This sequence originates from a woman in her thirties or forties who had been exposed to COVID-19. The sequencing sample was made of PBMCs or T cells enriched from blood (not recorded which).

DNA for the CDR3: TGTGCCAGCAGCGGGGTAGGGGATCAGCCCCAGCATTTT. Protein sequence: CASSGVGDQPQHF. The gene calls are TRBV7-9 and TRBJ1-5; tentatively, D is TRBD1 (5 bases). Trimming removed 5 bases at V and 5 bases at J, with 10 bases between. CDR3 size: 13 residues. CDR1 is SEHNR, CDR2 FQNEAQ, per germline (reference sequence).